This is a list of T cell receptor beta chains from one sample in a study of CD8 T cells in Susac syndrome. TCRdb passed the immunoSEQ multiplex PCR reads through MiXCR, listing each CDR3 protein once. The sample has about 210,000 distinct CDR3 sequences, roughly 94% seen once; the top ten hold under 0.12%. The sample consisted of CD4+ T cells from PBMCs. The receptors come from a human donor in good health. Both conserved end residues are part of each CDR3. Each record gives: D gene, V gene, J gene, CDR3 length, CDR3 DNA, CDR3 protein. D genes are given only for firm matches.

d_gene: .; v_gene: TRBV7-2; j_gene: TRBJ2-2; len: 16; CDR3nt: TGTGCCAGCAGCTTACGCGACGGTTGGAACACCGGGGAGCTGTTTTTT; CDR3aa: CASSLRDGWNTGELFF
d_gene: .; v_gene: TRBV12-3/TRBV12-4; j_gene: TRBJ1-2; len: 13; CDR3nt: TGTGCCAGCAGTCCGCCGGGCTCCTATGGCTACACCTTC; CDR3aa: CASSPPGSYGYTF
d_gene: .; v_gene: TRBV30; j_gene: TRBJ2-1; len: 12; CDR3nt: TGTGCCTGGACTAGTCGCGACAATGAGCAGTTCTTC; CDR3aa: CAWTSRDNEQFF
d_gene: TRBD1; v_gene: TRBV20-1; j_gene: TRBJ2-7; len: 16; CDR3nt: TGCAGTGCTAGATCCGAGGTACAGGGGCCCTCCTACGAGCAGTACTTC; CDR3aa: CSARSEVQGPSYEQYF
d_gene: .; v_gene: TRBV14; j_gene: TRBJ2-1; len: 16; CDR3nt: TGTGCCAGCAGCCAAGAATGGAGGTTCCCGGGGGTTGGGCAGTTCTTC; CDR3aa: CASSQEWRFPGVGQFF
d_gene: TRBD1; v_gene: TRBV29-1; j_gene: TRBJ1-1; len: 13; CDR3nt: TGCAGCGTGGACAGGGGTACGAGGACTGAAGCTTTCTTT; CDR3aa: CSVDRGTRTEAFF
d_gene: .; v_gene: TRBV3-1; j_gene: TRBJ2-5; len: 14; CDR3nt: TGTGCCAGCAGCCAAGATTATAGGACAGAGACCCAGTACTTC; CDR3aa: CASSQDYRTETQYF
d_gene: TRBD2; v_gene: TRBV24-1; j_gene: TRBJ2-3; len: 13; CDR3nt: TGTGCCACCACGACTAGCGGGAGAGATACGCAGTATTTT; CDR3aa: CATTTSGRDTQYF
d_gene: .; v_gene: TRBV30; j_gene: TRBJ1-4; len: 15; CDR3nt: TGTGCCTGGAGTCTCGACTTGGGAACTAATGAAAAACTGTTTTTT; CDR3aa: CAWSLDLGTNEKLFF
d_gene: TRBD1; v_gene: TRBV20-1; j_gene: TRBJ1-2; len: 14; CDR3nt: TGCAGTGCTAGAGACTGGGACAGGGCGGGTGGCTACACCTTC; CDR3aa: CSARDWDRAGGYTF
d_gene: .; v_gene: TRBV4-3; j_gene: TRBJ1-6; len: 14; CDR3nt: TGCGCCAGCAGCCAAAGGATTGGCGGGTCACCCCTCCACTTT; CDR3aa: CASSQRIGGSPLHF
d_gene: .; v_gene: TRBV29-1; j_gene: TRBJ1-2; len: 12; CDR3nt: TGCAGCGTGAAGAGAGGTGATTATGGCTACACCTTC; CDR3aa: CSVKRGDYGYTF
d_gene: .; v_gene: TRBV25-1; j_gene: TRBJ2-1; len: 13; CDR3nt: TGTGCCAGCAGTGAATATAACGGCGATGAGCAGTTCTTC; CDR3aa: CASSEYNGDEQFF
d_gene: TRBD1; v_gene: TRBV15; j_gene: TRBJ1-6; len: 17; CDR3nt: TGTGCCACCAGCAGAGATCGACAGGGGTTTGGTAATTCACCCCTCCACTTT; CDR3aa: CATSRDRQGFGNSPLHF
d_gene: TRBD2; v_gene: TRBV29-1; j_gene: TRBJ2-2; len: 13; CDR3nt: TGCAGCGTTGCTGCTAGCGGCACCGGGGAGCTGTTTTTT; CDR3aa: CSVAASGTGELFF
d_gene: .; v_gene: TRBV30; j_gene: TRBJ2-4; len: 15; CDR3nt: TGTGCCTGGAGTGTTTCTAGCTGGGCCAAAAACATTCAGTACTTC; CDR3aa: CAWSVSSWAKNIQYF
d_gene: .; v_gene: TRBV30; j_gene: TRBJ2-1; len: 14; CDR3nt: TGTGCCTGGAGTGTAGGGGGGGATAATCGGGAGCAGTTCTTC; CDR3aa: CAWSVGGDNREQFF
d_gene: .; v_gene: TRBV18; j_gene: TRBJ1-2; len: 14; CDR3nt: TGTGCCAGCTCAGCCGATACGGCTGGCTATGGCTACACCTTC; CDR3aa: CASSADTAGYGYTF
d_gene: .; v_gene: TRBV3-1; j_gene: TRBJ1-6; len: 13; CDR3nt: TGTGCCAGCAGCCAAGAACTCTCGTCACCCCTCCACTTT; CDR3aa: CASSQELSSPLHF